This T cell receptor beta chain was retrieved from a study of memory CD4+ T cells and cytomegalovirus serostatus. The sort gate was single viable CD3+CD4+CD8-CD45RO+ cells for memory CD4+ T cells. Methods used by the authors: After removing out-of-frame reads, around 2 million distinct TCRbeta sequences remained. Clones were sequenced by immunoSEQ multiplex PCR, and TCRdb holds only the in-frame ones, with some missing. That table gives V, J and clone size, and the DNA gave D and trimming. The top ten hold less than 0.65% of the sample, which has some 29,000 clones, approximately 72% seen once. Germline-derived CDR1 and CDR2 are MNHEY and SVGAGI. The CDR3 covers 15 residues. Trimming took 8 bases from V and 3 from J, leaving 17 bases between them. This clone was picked up a small number of times.

This receptor was obtained from an adult in good health and CMV-seronegative. Some clones in this sample may be carry-over from other donors' samples. V is TRBV6-5 and J is TRBJ1-3; D is unclear. The sequenced sample was memory CD4+ T cells from blood. The DNA of the CDR3 is TGTGCCAGCGGGAACGGGTTCCGGTTTGGAAACACCATATATTTT. This gives the protein CASGNGFRFGNTIYF.